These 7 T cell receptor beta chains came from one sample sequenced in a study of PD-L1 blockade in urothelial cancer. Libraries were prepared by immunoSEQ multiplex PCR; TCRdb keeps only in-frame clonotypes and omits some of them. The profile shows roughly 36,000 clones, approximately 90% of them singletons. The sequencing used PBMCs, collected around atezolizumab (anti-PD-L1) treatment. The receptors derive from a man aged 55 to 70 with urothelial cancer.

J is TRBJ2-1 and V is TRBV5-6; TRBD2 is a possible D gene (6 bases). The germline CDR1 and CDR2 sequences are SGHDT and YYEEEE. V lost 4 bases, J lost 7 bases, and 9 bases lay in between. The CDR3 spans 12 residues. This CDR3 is CASSPGRNEQFF. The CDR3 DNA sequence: TGTGCCAGCAGCCCAGGGAGGAATGAGCAGTTCTTC.

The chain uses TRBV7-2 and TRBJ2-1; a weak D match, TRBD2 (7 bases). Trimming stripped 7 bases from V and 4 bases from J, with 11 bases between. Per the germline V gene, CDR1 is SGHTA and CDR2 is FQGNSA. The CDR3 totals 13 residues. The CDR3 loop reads CASIAGAYNEQFF. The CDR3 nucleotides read TGTGCCAGCATTGCGGGGGCATACAATGAGCAGTTCTTC.

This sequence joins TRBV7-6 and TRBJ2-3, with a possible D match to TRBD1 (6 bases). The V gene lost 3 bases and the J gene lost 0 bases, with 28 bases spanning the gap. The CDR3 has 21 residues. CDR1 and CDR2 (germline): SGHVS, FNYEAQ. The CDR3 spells CASSFEGLWTAGRRSTDTQYF. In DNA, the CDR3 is TGTGCCAGCAGCTTTGAGGGATTGTGGACAGCTGGTCGGAGGAGCACAGATACGCAGTATTTT.

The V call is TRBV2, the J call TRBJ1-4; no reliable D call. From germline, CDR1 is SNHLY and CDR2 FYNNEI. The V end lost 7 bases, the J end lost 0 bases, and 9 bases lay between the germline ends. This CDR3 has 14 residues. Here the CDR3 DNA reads TGTGCCAGCACCGATAGCGCAACTAATGAAAAACTGTTTTTT. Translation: CASTDSATNEKLFF. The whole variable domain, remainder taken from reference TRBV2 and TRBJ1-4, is EPEVTQTPSHQVTQMGQEVILRCVPISNHLYFYWYRQILGQKVEFLVSFYNNEISEKSEIFDDQFSVERPDGSNFTLKIRSTKLEDSAMYFCASTDSATNEKLFFGSGTQLSVL.

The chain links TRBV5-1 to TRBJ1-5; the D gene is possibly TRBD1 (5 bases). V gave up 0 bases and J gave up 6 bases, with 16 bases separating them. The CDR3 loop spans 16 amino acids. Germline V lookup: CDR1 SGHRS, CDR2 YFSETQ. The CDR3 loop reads CASSLGGDQGSQPQHF. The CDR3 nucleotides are TGCGCCAGCAGCTTGGGGGGGGATCAAGGGAGTCAGCCCCAGCATTTT.

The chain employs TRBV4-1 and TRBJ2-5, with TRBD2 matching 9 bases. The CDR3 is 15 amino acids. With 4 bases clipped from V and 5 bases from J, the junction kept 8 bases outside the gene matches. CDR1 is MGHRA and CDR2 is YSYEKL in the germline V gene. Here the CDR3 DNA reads TGCGCCAGCAGCCTCGCGATCAGCGGGGGGGAGACCCAGTACTTC. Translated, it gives CASSLAISGGETQYF.

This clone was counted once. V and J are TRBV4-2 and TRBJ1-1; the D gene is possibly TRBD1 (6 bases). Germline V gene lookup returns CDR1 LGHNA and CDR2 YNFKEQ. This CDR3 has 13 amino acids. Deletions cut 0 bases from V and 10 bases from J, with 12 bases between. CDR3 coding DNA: TGTGCCAGCAGCCAAGATGCGACAGGCCGAGCTTTCTTT. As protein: CASSQDATGRAFF.